Each of the 30 T cell receptor beta chains below was sequenced from the same sample in a study of blood T cell repertoires in COVID-19. Clones were sequenced by immunoSEQ multiplex PCR, and TCRdb holds only the in-frame ones, with some missing. The table records more than 140,000 clones, under 85% of them present only once. The sample comprised peripheral blood. The receptors here all came from a human donor in a cohort sampled during active COVID-19.

The V call is TRBV19, the J call TRBJ2-5; TRBD2 matches at 8 bases. Germline-derived CDR1 and CDR2 are LNHDA and SQIVND (reference sequence). V lost 4 bases, J lost 3 bases, and 4 bases stayed unmatched. The CDR3 spans 14 residues. CDR3 residues: CASSRTSREETQYF. The CDR3 coding sequence is TGTGCCAGTAGTAGGACTAGCAGAGAAGAGACCCAGTACTTC.

This clone was observed a few times. The rearrangement joins TRBV6-2 or TRBV6-3 to TRBJ2-1; TRBD2 aligns across 9 bases. The CDR3 consists of 16 residues. J lost 9 bases, V lost 2 bases, and 11 bases had no gene match. Germline-derived CDR1 and CDR2 are MNHEY and SVGEGT. The CDR3 loop reads CASSYPGTSRSGEQFF. In nucleotides, the CDR3 is TGTGCCAGCAGTTACCCCGGGACTAGCAGGTCCGGTGAGCAGTTCTTC.

The chain has TRBV23-1 and TRBJ1-1; D is possibly TRBD1 (5 bases). TRBV23-1 falls under the ORF class, with uncertain function. Deletions cut 6 bases from V and 1 base from J, with 18 bases between. CDR3 length equals 16 residues. The CDR3 sequence: CASSPFLTDQNTEAFF. Written as DNA, the CDR3 is TGCGCCAGCAGCCCCTTCCTGACAGATCAGAACACTGAAGCTTTCTTT.

The table lists this clone with many counts. This chain uses TRBV4-1 with TRBJ1-5; D might be TRBD1 (6 bases). Trimming removed 0 bases from V and 5 bases from J, with 14 bases in between. This CDR3 has 16 residues. Looked up from germline, CDR1 is MGHRA and CDR2 is YSYEKL. The CDR3 protein is CASSQDPGGAYQPQHF. CDR3 coding DNA: TGCGCCAGCAGCCAAGATCCGGGGGGGGCCTATCAGCCCCAGCATTTT.

The rearrangement uses TRBV3-1 (or the pseudogene TRBV3-2) and TRBJ1-2; perhaps TRBD1 as D (6 bases). V dropped 3 bases and J dropped 8 bases, with 16 bases sitting between them. The CDR3 length is 14 residues. The germline V gene encodes CDR1 LGHDT and CDR2 YNNKEL (reference sequence). The CDR3, as DNA: TGTGCCAGCAGCCAGGCCTCGGGGGGGCGAGGCTACACCTTC. Residues: CASSQASGGRGYTF.

This chain joins TRBV4-1 and TRBJ1-2; 9 bases map to TRBD1. The trim removed 4 bases at V and 3 bases at J, leaving 6 bases unmatched. CDR1 and CDR2 (germline): MGHRA, YSYEKL. The CDR3 length is 15 residues. The CDR3: CASSRDGTGYYGYTF. For the CDR3, the DNA is TGCGCCAGCAGCCGGGACGGGACAGGGTACTATGGCTACACCTTC.

The chain recombines TRBV20-1 with TRBJ2-7; TRBD2 aligns across 12 bases. Losses at the gene ends were 3 bases for V and 1 base for J; bases not matched to a gene: 7. Germline CDR1 reads DFQATT; CDR2 reads SNEGSKA (reference sequence). The length of the CDR3 is 16 residues. The CDR3 coding sequence is TGCAGTGCTAGTTCTAGCGGGAGGGCCGTTTCCTACGAGCAGTACTTC. It yields the protein CSASSSGRAVSYEQYF.

This chain connects TRBV23-1 to TRBJ2-4; D not certain. TRBV23-1 is labeled an ORF, and its function is uncertain. This CDR3 contains 14 residues. The V end lost 4 bases, the J end lost 4 bases, and 11 bases lay between the germline ends. In nucleotides, the CDR3 is TGCGCCAGCAGTCCCCCAACTAAGAAAAACATTCAGTACTTC. Protein sequence: CASSPPTKKNIQYF.

J is TRBJ1-3 and V is TRBV15; 9 positions match TRBD1. Germline V gene sequence: CDR1 LNHNV, CDR2 YYDKDF (reference sequence). The V and J ends lost 0 bases and 1 base, in that order; junction bases with no gene match: 7. CDR3 length: 18 amino acids. CDR3 sequence: CATSRDTGTGSSGNTIYF. The CDR3 region has the DNA TGTGCCACCAGCAGAGATACGGGGACAGGGTCTTCTGGAAACACCATATATTTT.

The rearrangement joins TRBV9 to TRBJ2-1, with TRBD2 identical over 11 bases. Germline-derived CDR1 and CDR2 are SGDLS and YYNGEE. This CDR3 has 17 amino acids. J was trimmed by 3 bases and V by 3 bases; bases with no gene match: 8. The CDR3 is CASSAGTSGNYYNEQFF. CDR3 bases: TGTGCCAGCAGCGCCGGGACTAGCGGAAACTACTACAATGAGCAGTTCTTC. The full variable domain, its missing parts supplied by reference TRBV9 and TRBJ2-1, is DSGVTQTPKHLITATGQRVTLRCSPRSGDLSVYWYQQSLDQGLQFLIQYYNGEERAKGNILERFSAQQFPDLHSELNLSSLELGDSALYFCASSAGTSGNYYNEQFFGPGTRLTVL.

In this sample, this clone turned up a few times. This rearrangement joins TRBV19 to TRBJ2-2, with D uncertain. CDR1 and CDR2 from the germline V gene are LNHDA and SQIVND (reference sequence). Trimming removed 1 base at V and 4 bases at J, with 10 bases between. The CDR3 extends over 15 amino acids. The DNA of the CDR3 is TGTGCCAGTAGTATAGCCACAAGGAGCACCGGGGAGCTGTTTTTT. This translates into CASSIATRSTGELFF.

The chain is built from TRBV5-1 and TRBJ1-6; 8 bases line up with TRBD1. The ends lost 4 bases at V and 3 bases at J; junction bases unmatched: 3. CDR1 is SGHRS, CDR2 YFSETQ, per germline. This CDR3 has 15 residues. The CDR3 sequence: CASSPTGDYNSPLHF. CDR3 coding DNA: TGCGCCAGCAGCCCGACAGGGGACTATAATTCACCCCTCCACTTT.

The chain joins TRBV27 to TRBJ2-7; 12 bases agree with TRBD2. The CDR3 covers 13 residues. V was clipped by 8 bases and J by 5 bases; unmatched bases: 4. CDR1 is MNHEY and CDR2 is SMNVEV in the germline V gene (reference sequence). The CDR3 DNA is TGTGCCAGCCGACTAGCGGGAGAAGACGAGCAGTACTTC. Protein: CASRLAGEDEQYF.

The V gene is TRBV28, the J gene TRBJ2-7; 11 nucleotides line up with TRBD2. The CDR3 runs 15 residues. V gave up 5 bases and J gave up 3 bases; unmatched junction bases: 6. Germline loops: CDR1 MDHEN, CDR2 SYDVKM. In DNA, the CDR3 is TGTGCCAGCAGTGAACGACTAGCGGGGTACTACGAGCAGTACTTC. Protein product: CASSERLAGYYEQYF.

This chain links TRBV27 with TRBJ2-7; D may be TRBD1 (5 bases). The germline CDR1 and CDR2 sequences are MNHEY and SMNVEV (reference sequence). The CDR3 loop spans 12 amino acids. V lost 8 bases to trimming and J lost 2 bases, with 10 bases between them. The CDR3: CASGDSTYEQYF. Here the CDR3 DNA reads TGTGCCAGCGGCGACAGTACCTACGAGCAGTACTTC.

The rearrangement uses TRBV6-1 and TRBJ1-2; D is unresolved. The germline CDR1 and CDR2 sequences are MNHNS and SASEGT. Between the trimmed V and J ends, which lost 2 bases and 4 bases, there was a span of 8 bases. This CDR3 has 13 amino acids. The CDR3 region is CASSEKQLYGYTF. The CDR3 DNA sequence: TGTGCCAGCAGTGAAAAACAGCTCTATGGCTACACCTTC.

The CDR3, as DNA: TGTGCCAGCAGTGGGAGTCGGGGGGCTGGAGAGCAGTACTTC. It encodes CASSGSRGAGEQYF. The chain joins TRBV2 to TRBJ2-7; D is perhaps TRBD2 (7 bases). The germline V and J ends were trimmed by 4 bases and 7 bases, with 17 bases remaining between them. The germline CDR1 and CDR2 sequences are SNHLY and FYNNEI. The CDR3 loop spans 14 amino acids.

The chain links TRBV29-1 to TRBJ1-1, with TRBD1 as a possible D gene (5 bases). This CDR3 is 11 amino acids long. Germline CDR1 SQVTM, CDR2 ANQGSEA. V dropped 6 bases and J dropped 11 bases, with 16 bases sitting between them. The CDR3 reads CSVYQGFGAFF. CDR3 in DNA: TGCAGCGTATACCAGGGTTTTGGGGCTTTCTTT.

This rearrangement joins TRBV14 to TRBJ1-4; 10 positions match TRBD1. Germline values: CDR1 SGHDN, CDR2 FVKESK. Trimming took 8 bases from V and 0 from J; bases not matched to a gene: 24. The CDR3 totals 22 residues. This chain's CDR3 is CASPRQTGGSRGRTATNEKLFF. The DNA for the CDR3 is TGTGCCAGCCCCCGCCAGACAGGGGGCTCCCGAGGAAGGACGGCAACTAATGAAAAACTGTTTTTT.

This clone was recorded a few times. V usage is TRBV19 and J usage is TRBJ2-7; the D is unclear. The V end lost 1 base, the J end lost 7 bases, and 11 bases lay between the germline ends. Germline V gene lookup returns CDR1 LNHDA and CDR2 SQIVND (reference sequence). The CDR3 length is 13 residues. The CDR3 loop reads CASSIGRGLEQYF. The CDR3 DNA follows: TGTGCCAGTAGTATAGGACGCGGCCTTGAGCAGTACTTC.

With respect to this clone: A read error may produce the germline difference seen at one junction end. The V and J genes are TRBV10-2 and TRBJ2-7, with 9 bases that match TRBD2. The CDR3 extends over 14 amino acids. From germline, CDR1 is WSHSY and CDR2 SAAADI. As DNA, the CDR3 is TGCGCCAGCAGTGAGGGGGTAGCGGGAGCCCCTTACACTTTC. Encoded protein: CASSEGVAGAPYTF.

The rearrangement uses TRBV5-1 and TRBJ2-7, with D perhaps matching TRBD1 (5 bases). The CDR3 extends over 13 amino acids. V gave up 5 bases and J gave up 5 bases, with 14 bases separating them. CDR1 is SGHRS, CDR2 YFSETQ, per germline. The CDR3 is CASRQGVPNEQYF. The CDR3 bases are TGCGCCAGCAGGCAAGGGGTTCCCAACGAGCAGTACTTC. Complete variable domain (other parts from reference TRBV5-1 and TRBJ2-7): KAGVTQTPRYLIKTRGQQVTLSCSPISGHRSVSWYQQTPGQGLQFLFEYFSETQRNKGNFPGRFSGRQFSNSRSEMNVSTLELGDSALYLCASRQGVPNEQYFGPGTRLTVT.

The chain links TRBV18 to TRBJ2-3, with 7 bases fitting TRBD2. In germline, CDR1 is KGHSH, CDR2 LQKENI. CDR3 length: 13 residues. The V gene end was trimmed by 6 bases and the J gene end by 4 bases; junction bases not matched to a gene: 4. The CDR3 region has the DNA TGTGCCAGCTCCCTCGCGGGGGCAGATACGCAGTATTTT. Its translation is CASSLAGADTQYF.

The gene calls are TRBV27 and TRBJ2-7, with 8 bases fitting TRBD1. The CDR3 has 16 amino acids. V lost 5 bases and J lost 3; bases outside the gene matches: 12. Germline loops: CDR1 MNHEY, CDR2 SMNVEV (reference sequence). CDR3 DNA sequence: TGTGCCAGCAGTATCCACGGACAGGGTGCTTTCTACGAGCAGTACTTC. This gives the protein CASSIHGQGAFYEQYF.

The gene calls are TRBV18 and TRBJ1-1, with D tentatively TRBD1 (5 bases). Germline CDR1 KGHSH, CDR2 LQKENI. The V end was cut by 3 bases, the J end by 7 bases, with 9 bases between. The CDR3 is 12 amino acids. CDR3 amino acids: CASSPGRLEAFF. As DNA, the CDR3 is TGTGCCAGCTCACCGGGGCGACTTGAAGCTTTCTTT. Supplemented by reference TRBV18 and TRBJ1-1, the full variable domain reads NAGVMQNPRHLVRRRGQEARLRCSPMKGHSHVYWYRQLPEEGLKFMVYLQKENIIDESGMPKERFSAEFPKEGPSILRIQQVVRGDSAAYFCASSPGRLEAFFGQGTRLTVV.

The chain combines TRBV29-1 with TRBJ2-1; 12 positions agree with TRBD2. The trim removed 7 bases at V and 5 bases at J, leaving 3 bases unmatched. CDR1 is SQVTM and CDR2 is ANQGSEA in the germline V gene. The CDR3 consists of 13 residues. The chain's CDR3 is CSGRLAGDNEQFF. The CDR3, as DNA: TGCAGCGGCCGACTAGCGGGAGACAATGAGCAGTTCTTC.

The chain couples TRBV7-6 to TRBJ1-3, with TRBD1 identical over 7 bases. Germline values: CDR1 SGHVS, CDR2 FNYEAQ. Unmatched junction bases numbered 4, after V lost 5 bases and J lost 0 bases. The CDR3 length is 15 residues. CDR3 region: CASSIGTVSGNTIYF. The CDR3 DNA reads as TGTGCCAGCAGCATTGGGACAGTCTCTGGAAACACCATATATTTT.

Regarding this clone: The junction departs from the called germline gene at one end, perhaps through a read error. V usage is TRBV5-1 and J usage is TRBJ2-1; 7 nucleotides line up with TRBD2. Germline assignment: CDR1 SGHRS and CDR2 YFSETQ. The CDR3 has 16 residues. CDR3 protein: CASSQITAGLINGQFF. Written as DNA, the CDR3 is TGCGCCAGCAGCCAAATCACAGCGGGGCTTATAAATGGGCAGTTCTTC. The entire variable domain, with the rest obtained from reference TRBV5-1 and TRBJ2-1, is as follows: KAGVTQTPRYLIKTRGQQVTLSCSPISGHRSVSWYQQTPGQGLQFLFEYFSETQRNKGNFPGRFSGRQFSNSRSEMNVSTLELGDSALYLCASSQITAGLINGQFFGPGTRLTVL.

The chain combines TRBV3-1 (or the pseudogene TRBV3-2) with TRBJ1-3; D perhaps matches TRBD1 (5 bases). Germline-derived CDR1 and CDR2 are LGHDT and YNNKEL (reference sequence). The CDR3 loop spans 15 amino acids. The germline V and J ends were trimmed by 1 base and 3 bases, with 10 bases remaining between them. The CDR3 spells CASSQAGNIGNTIYF. As DNA, the CDR3 is TGTGCCAGCAGCCAAGCAGGGAATATTGGAAACACCATATATTTT.

The rearrangement uses TRBV7-9 and TRBJ1-1; TRBD1 matches at 10 bases. J lost 3 bases, V lost 3 bases, and 7 bases had no gene match. Germline CDR1 SEHNR, CDR2 FQNEAQ (reference sequence). This CDR3 has 16 residues. The chain's CDR3 is CASSLGQGNLDTEAFF. DNA for the CDR3: TGTGCCAGCAGCTTGGGACAGGGGAATCTGGACACTGAAGCTTTCTTT.